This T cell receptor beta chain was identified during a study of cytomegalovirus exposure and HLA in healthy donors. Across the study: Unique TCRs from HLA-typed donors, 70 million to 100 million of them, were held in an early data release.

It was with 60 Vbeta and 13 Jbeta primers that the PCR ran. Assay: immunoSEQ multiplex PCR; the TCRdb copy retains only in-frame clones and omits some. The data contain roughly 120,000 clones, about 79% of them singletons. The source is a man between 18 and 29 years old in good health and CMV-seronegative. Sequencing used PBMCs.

The CDR3 DNA sequence: TGTGCCAGCAGTGAAGCGGGGACCGGGGAGCTGTTTTTT. This codes for CASSEAGTGELFF. The chain has TRBV25-1 and TRBJ2-2; a possible D gene is TRBD2 (6 bases). The CDR3 has 13 amino acids. Germline V gene lookup returns CDR1 MGHDK and CDR2 SYGVNS. The ends were cut back, 2 bases at V and 5 bases at J, with 6 bases in the middle.